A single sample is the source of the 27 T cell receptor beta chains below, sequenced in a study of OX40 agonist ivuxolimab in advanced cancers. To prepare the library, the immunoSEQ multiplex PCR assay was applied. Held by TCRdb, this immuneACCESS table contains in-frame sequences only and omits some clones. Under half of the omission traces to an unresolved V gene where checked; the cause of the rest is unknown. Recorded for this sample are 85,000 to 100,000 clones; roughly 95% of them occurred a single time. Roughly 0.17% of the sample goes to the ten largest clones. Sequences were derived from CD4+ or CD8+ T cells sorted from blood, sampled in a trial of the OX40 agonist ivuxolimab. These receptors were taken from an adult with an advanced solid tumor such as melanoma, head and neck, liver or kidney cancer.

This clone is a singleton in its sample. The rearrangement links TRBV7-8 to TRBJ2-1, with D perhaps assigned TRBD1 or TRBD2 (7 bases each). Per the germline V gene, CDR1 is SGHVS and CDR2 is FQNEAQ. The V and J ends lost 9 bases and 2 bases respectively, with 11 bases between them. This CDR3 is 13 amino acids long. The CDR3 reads CASAGGAYNEQFF. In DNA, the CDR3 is TGTGCCAGTGCAGGGGGGGCCTACAATGAGCAGTTCTTC.

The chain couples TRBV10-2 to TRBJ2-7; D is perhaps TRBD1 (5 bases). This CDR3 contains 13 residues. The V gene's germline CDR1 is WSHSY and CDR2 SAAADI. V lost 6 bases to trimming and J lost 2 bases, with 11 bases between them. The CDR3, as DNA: TGCGCCAGCAGAGGCAGGGCTCCCTACGAGCAGTACTTC. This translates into CASRGRAPYEQYF.

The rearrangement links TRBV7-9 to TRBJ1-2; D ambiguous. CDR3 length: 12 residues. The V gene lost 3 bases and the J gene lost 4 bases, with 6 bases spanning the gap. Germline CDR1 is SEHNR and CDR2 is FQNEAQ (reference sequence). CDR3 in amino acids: CASSLLIYGYTF. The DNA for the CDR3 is TGTGCCAGCAGCTTGCTGATCTATGGCTACACCTTC.

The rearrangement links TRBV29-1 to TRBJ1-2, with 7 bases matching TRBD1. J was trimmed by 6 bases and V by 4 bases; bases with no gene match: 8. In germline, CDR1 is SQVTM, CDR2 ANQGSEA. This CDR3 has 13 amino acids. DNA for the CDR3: TGCAGCGTTGCGACAGGGCCAGACAATGGCTACACCTTC. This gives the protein CSVATGPDNGYTF.

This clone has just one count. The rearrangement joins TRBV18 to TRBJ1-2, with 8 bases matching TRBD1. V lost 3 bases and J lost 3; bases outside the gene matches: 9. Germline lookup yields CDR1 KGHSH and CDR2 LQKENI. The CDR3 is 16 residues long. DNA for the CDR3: TGTGCCAGCTCACCGGACGGCAGGGGGCGCGACTATGGCTACACCTTC. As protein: CASSPDGRGRDYGYTF.

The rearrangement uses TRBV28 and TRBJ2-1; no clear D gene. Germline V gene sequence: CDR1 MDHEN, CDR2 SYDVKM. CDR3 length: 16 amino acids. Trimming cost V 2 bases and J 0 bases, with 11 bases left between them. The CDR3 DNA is TGTGCCAGCAGTTTAGTGGGGATCGTCTCCTACAATGAGCAGTTCTTC. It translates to CASSLVGIVSYNEQFF. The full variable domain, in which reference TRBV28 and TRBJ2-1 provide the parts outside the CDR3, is DVKVTQSSRYLVKRTGEKVFLECVQDMDHENMFWYRQDPGLGLRLIYFSYDVKMKEKGDIPEGYSVSREKKERFSLILESASTNQTSMYLCASSLVGIVSYNEQFFGPGTRLTVL.

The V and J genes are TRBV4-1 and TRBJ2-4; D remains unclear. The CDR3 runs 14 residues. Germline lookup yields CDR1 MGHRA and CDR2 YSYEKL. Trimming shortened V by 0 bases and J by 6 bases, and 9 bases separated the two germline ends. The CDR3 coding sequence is TGCGCCAGCAGCCAAGAAGAACAGTTAAACATTCAGTACTTC. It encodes CASSQEEQLNIQYF.

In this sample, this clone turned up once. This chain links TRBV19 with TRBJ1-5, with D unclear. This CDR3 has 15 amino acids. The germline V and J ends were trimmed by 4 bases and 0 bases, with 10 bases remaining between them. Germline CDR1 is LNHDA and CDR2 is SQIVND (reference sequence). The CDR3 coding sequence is TGTGCCAGTAGTACCTACGGGAATAGCAATCAGCCCCAGCATTTT. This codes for CASSTYGNSNQPQHF.

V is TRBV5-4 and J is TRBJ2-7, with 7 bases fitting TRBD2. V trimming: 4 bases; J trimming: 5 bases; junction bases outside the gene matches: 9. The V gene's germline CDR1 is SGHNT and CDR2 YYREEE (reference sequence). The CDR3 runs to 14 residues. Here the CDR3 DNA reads TGTGCCAGCAGCCACCTAGCGGAATTCAACGAGCAGTACTTC. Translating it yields CASSHLAEFNEQYF. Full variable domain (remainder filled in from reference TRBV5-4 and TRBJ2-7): ETGVTQSPTHLIKTRGQQVTLRCSSQSGHNTVSWYQQALGQGPQFIFQYYREEENGRGNFPPRFSGLQFPNYSSELNVNALELDDSALYLCASSHLAEFNEQYFGPGTRLTVT.

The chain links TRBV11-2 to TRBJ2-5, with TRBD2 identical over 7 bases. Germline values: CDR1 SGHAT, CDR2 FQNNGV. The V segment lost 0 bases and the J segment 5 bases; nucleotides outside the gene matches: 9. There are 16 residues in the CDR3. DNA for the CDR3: TGTGCCAGCAGCTTAGATCAGGCTAGCGGTGCGGAGACCCAGTACTTC. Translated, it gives CASSLDQASGAETQYF.

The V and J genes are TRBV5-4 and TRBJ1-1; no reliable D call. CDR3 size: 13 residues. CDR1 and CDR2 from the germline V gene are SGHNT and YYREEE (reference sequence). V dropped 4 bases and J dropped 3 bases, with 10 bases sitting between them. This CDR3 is CASSTPPDTEAFF. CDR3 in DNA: TGTGCCAGCAGCACCCCCCCGGACACTGAAGCTTTCTTT.

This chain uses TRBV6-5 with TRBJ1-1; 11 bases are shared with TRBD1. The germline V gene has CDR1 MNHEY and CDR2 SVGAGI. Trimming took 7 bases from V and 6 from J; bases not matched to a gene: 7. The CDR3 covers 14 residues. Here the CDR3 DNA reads TGTGCCAGCACCGGGACAGGGGGGCACCCTGAAGCTTTCTTT. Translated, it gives CASTGTGGHPEAFF.

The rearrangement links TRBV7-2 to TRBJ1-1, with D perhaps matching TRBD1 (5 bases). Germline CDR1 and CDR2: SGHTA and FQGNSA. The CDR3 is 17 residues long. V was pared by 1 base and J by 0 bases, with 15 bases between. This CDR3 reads CASSLVATAGMNTEAFF. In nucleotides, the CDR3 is TGTGCCAGCAGCTTAGTGGCGACAGCAGGAATGAACACTGAAGCTTTCTTT.

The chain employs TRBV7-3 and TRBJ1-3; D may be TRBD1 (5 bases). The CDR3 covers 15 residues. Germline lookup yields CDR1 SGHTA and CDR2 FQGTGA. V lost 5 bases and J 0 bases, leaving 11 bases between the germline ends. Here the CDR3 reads CASSPGATSGNTIYF. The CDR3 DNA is TGTGCCAGCAGCCCCGGGGCCACCTCTGGAAACACCATATATTTT.

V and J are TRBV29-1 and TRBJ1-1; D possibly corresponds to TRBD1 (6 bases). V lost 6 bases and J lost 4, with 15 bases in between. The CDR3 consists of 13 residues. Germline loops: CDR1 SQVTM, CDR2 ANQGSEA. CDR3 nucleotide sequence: TGCAGCGTGGCCTCAGGGGCCCCCACTGAAGCTTTCTTT. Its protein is CSVASGAPTEAFF.

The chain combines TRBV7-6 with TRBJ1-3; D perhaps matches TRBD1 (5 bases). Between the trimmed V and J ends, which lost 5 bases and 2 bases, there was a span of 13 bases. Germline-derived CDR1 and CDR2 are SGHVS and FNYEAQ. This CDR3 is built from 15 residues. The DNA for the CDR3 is TGTGCCAGCAGCCTCTCCGGGACGACTGGAAACACCATATATTTT. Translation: CASSLSGTTGNTIYF.

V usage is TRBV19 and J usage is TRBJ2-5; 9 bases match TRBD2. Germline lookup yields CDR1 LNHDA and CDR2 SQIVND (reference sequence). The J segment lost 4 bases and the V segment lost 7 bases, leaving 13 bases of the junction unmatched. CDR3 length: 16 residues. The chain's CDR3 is CASTPECGGARETQYF. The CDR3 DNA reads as TGTGCCAGTACCCCGGAGTGCGGGGGGGCCCGAGAGACCCAGTACTTC. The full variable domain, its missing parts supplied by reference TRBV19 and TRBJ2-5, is DGGITQSPKYLFRKEGQNVTLSCEQNLNHDAMYWYRQDPGQGLRLIYYSQIVNDFQKGDIAEGYSVSREKKESFPLTVTSAQKNPTAFYLCASTPECGGARETQYFGPGTRLLVL.

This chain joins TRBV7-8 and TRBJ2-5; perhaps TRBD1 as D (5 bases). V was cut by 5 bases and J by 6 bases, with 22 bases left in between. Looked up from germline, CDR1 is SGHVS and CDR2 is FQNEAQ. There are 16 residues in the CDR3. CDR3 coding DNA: TGTGCCAGCAGCCCCCCCCAAATAGGGGTGGGCCAGACCCAGTACTTC. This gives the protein CASSPPQIGVGQTQYF.

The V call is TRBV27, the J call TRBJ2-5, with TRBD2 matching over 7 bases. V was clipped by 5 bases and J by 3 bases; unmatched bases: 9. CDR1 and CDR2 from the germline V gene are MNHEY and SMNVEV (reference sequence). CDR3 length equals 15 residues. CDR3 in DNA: TGTGCCAGCAGTGCCCCCTCAGCGGGAAAAGAGACCCAGTACTTC. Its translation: CASSAPSAGKETQYF.

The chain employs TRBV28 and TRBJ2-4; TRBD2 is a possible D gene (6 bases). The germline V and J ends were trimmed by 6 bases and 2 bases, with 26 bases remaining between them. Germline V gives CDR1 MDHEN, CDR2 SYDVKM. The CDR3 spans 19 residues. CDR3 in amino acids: CASSVLNLRGKITKNIQYF. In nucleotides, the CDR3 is TGTGCCAGCAGCGTCCTCAACCTTCGGGGGAAGATAACCAAAAACATTCAGTACTTC.

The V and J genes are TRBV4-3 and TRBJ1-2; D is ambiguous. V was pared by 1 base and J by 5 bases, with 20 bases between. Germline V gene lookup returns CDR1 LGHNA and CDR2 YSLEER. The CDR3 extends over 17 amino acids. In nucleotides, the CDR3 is TGCGCCAGCAGCCAAGCCGGCGCCGGACGTATGGGGTATGGCTACACCTTC. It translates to CASSQAGAGRMGYGYTF.

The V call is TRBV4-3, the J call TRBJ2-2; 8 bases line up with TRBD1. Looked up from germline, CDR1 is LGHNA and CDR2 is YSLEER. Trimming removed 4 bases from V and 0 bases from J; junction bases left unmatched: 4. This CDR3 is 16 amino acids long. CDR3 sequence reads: CASSRGTGSNTGELFF. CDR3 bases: TGCGCCAGCAGCCGCGGGACAGGTTCGAACACCGGGGAGCTGTTTTTT.

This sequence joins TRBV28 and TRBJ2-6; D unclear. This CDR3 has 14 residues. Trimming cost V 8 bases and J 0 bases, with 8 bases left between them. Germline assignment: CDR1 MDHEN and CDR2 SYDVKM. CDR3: CASGRNSGANVLTF. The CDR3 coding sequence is TGTGCCAGCGGACGGAACTCTGGGGCCAACGTCCTGACTTTC.

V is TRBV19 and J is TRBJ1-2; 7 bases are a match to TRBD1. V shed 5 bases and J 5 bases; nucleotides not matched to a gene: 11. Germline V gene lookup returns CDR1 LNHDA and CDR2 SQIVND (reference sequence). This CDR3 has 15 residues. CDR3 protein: CASSSRIQGNYGYTF. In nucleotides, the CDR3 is TGTGCCAGTAGTTCCCGTATACAGGGGAATTATGGCTACACCTTC.

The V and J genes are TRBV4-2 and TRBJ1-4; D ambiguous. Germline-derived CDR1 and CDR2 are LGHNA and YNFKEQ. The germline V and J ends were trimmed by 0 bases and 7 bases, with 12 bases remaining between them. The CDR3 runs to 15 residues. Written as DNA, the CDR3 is TGTGCCAGCAGCCAAGAGGGGAGAGTTAGTGAAAAACTGTTTTTT. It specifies CASSQEGRVSEKLFF.

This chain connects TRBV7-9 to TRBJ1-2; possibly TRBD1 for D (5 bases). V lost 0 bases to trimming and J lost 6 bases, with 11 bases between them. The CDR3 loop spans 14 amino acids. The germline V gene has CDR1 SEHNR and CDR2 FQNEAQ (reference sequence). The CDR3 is CASSLAQGYNGYTF. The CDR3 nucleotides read TGTGCCAGCAGCTTAGCGCAGGGCTATAATGGCTACACCTTC.

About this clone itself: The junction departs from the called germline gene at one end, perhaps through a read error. The CDR3 loop is CASRRLRLAVEHRGAVF. In DNA, the CDR3 is TGTGCCAGCAGGAGACTACGACTAGCGGTAGAACACCGGGGAGCTGTTTTT. The chain employs TRBV27 and TRBJ2-2, with 9 nucleotides matching TRBD2. The CDR3 consists of 17 residues. Germline CDR1 MNHEY, CDR2 SMNVEV (reference sequence).